These 12 T cell receptor beta chains were all obtained from the same sample, sequenced in a study of T-cell reconstitution after alpha-beta-depleted transplantation in children. It was with unique molecular identifiers that the TCRbeta library was prepared. TCRdb re-analysed the PCR reads in MiXCR, keeping a single row per CDR3 protein. The sample holds around 400,000 distinct CDR3 sequences, around 21% seen once. Here the sequenced sample was PBMCs from the stem cell graft donor, taken from the stem cell graft. These receptor sequences come from a human donor who donated a stem cell graft to a child with acute myeloid leukemia.

The rearrangement uses TRBV4-1 and TRBJ1-1; 7 positions agree with TRBD1. V lost 5 bases to trimming and J lost 1 base; unmatched junction nucleotides: 4. CDR1 is MGHRA and CDR2 is YSYEKL in the germline V gene. This CDR3 region has 14 residues. Here the CDR3 reads CASSYQGGNTEAFF. Written as DNA, the CDR3 is TGCGCCAGCAGCTACCAGGGGGGGAACACTGAAGCTTTCTTT.

In its sample, this clonotype was seen a few times. The rearrangement links TRBV4-2 to TRBJ2-5, with TRBD1 matching 12 bases. CDR1 and CDR2 (germline): LGHNA, YNFKEQ. Trimming cost V 1 base and J 4 bases; bases outside gene matches: 7. CDR3 size: 17 residues. CDR3 DNA sequence: TGTGCCAGCAGCCAAGGGGGACAGGGGGCAGGAAGAGAGACCCAGTACTTC. It is translated as CASSQGGQGAGRETQYF.

This clonotype was recorded many times. The rearrangement links TRBV7-8 to TRBJ2-3; 7 bases line up with TRBD1. Germline CDR1 reads SGHVS; CDR2 reads FQNEAQ. The CDR3 runs to 15 residues. Unmatched junction bases numbered 9, after V lost 5 bases and J lost 4 bases. The CDR3 reads CASSPRQGSPDTQYF. CDR3 in DNA: TGTGCCAGCAGCCCGCGACAGGGTTCCCCAGATACGCAGTATTTT.

The chain has TRBV20-1 and TRBJ2-1, with no clear D. The germline V and J ends were trimmed by 1 base and 9 bases, with 13 bases remaining between them. The germline CDR1 and CDR2 sequences are DFQATT and SNEGSKA (reference sequence). The CDR3 is 13 amino acids. CDR3 nucleotides: TGCAGTGCTAGAGCTGTGGGTCCTTCTGAGCAGTTCTTC. Protein: CSARAVGPSEQFF.

The sample holds many counts of this clonotype. This chain joins TRBV12-3 or TRBV12-4 and TRBJ1-6; 7 nucleotides align to TRBD1. V lost 3 bases, J lost 14 bases, and 7 bases stayed unmatched. The CDR3 totals 13 residues. CDR3 DNA sequence: TGTGCCAGCAGTTTCTCAGGGGGTGAGACCCTCCACTTT. This codes for CASSFSGGETLHF.

This clonotype was observed a few times. V and J are TRBV7-9 and TRBJ2-7, with D possibly TRBD2 on 6 matching bases. The CDR3 extends over 17 amino acids. Germline CDR1 is SEHNR and CDR2 is FQNEAQ (reference sequence). Trimming took off 4 bases at V and 5 bases at J, with 24 bases between the two ends. The CDR3 DNA sequence: TGTGCCAGCAGCTCAATGACGGGGTGGCAGGACTACCACGAGCAGTACTTC. It encodes CASSSMTGWQDYHEQYF.

The chain links TRBV5-1 to TRBJ2-4; 10 nucleotides agree with TRBD1. The germline CDR1 and CDR2 sequences are SGHRS and YFSETQ. With 0 bases clipped from V and 6 bases from J, the junction kept 3 bases outside the gene matches. The CDR3 runs 15 residues. CDR3 DNA: TGCGCCAGCAGCTTGGGACAGGGGGCTCGAAACATTCAGTACTTC. Translation: CASSLGQGARNIQYF.

The V and J genes are TRBV12-3 or TRBV12-4 and TRBJ2-3, with 10 nucleotides matching TRBD2. J gave up 2 bases and V 8 bases, and 4 bases lay outside the gene matches. The CDR3 covers 14 residues. The DNA of the CDR3 is TGTGCCAGCCGGACTAGCGGATCCACAGATACGCAGTATTTT. Protein sequence: CASRTSGSTDTQYF.

This clonotype was observed a few times. J is TRBJ1-5 and V is TRBV7-9; a weak D match, TRBD1 (6 bases). In germline, CDR1 is SEHNR, CDR2 FQNEAQ (reference sequence). The V end lost 4 bases, the J end lost 4 bases, and 14 bases lay between the germline ends. The CDR3 covers 15 residues. The CDR3 bases are TGTGCCAGCAGCTCTACTACAGGGATTAATCAGCCCCAGCATTTT. As protein: CASSSTTGINQPQHF.

In this sample, this clonotype turned up a few times. The CDR3 DNA sequence: TGTGCCAGCAGCTTACCTCGACAGGGGGTCGGTGTCACCGGGGAGCTGTTTTTT. Protein sequence: CASSLPRQGVGVTGELFF. This chain connects TRBV11-1 to TRBJ2-2; 9 nucleotides agree with TRBD1. Germline lookup yields CDR1 SGHAT and CDR2 FQDESV (reference sequence). Germline trimming cut 2 bases from V and 4 bases from J; bases unmatched to any gene: 11. The CDR3 consists of 18 residues. Using reference TRBV11-1 and TRBJ2-2 for the parts outside the CDR3, the full variable domain is EAEVAQSPRYKITEKSQAVAFWCDPISGHATLYWYRQILGQGPELLVQFQDESVVDDSQLPKDRFSAERLKGVDSTLKIQPAELGDSAMYLCASSLPRQGVGVTGELFFGEGSRLTVL.

This clonotype occurred a few times. This chain joins TRBV20-1 and TRBJ2-3; TRBD1 agrees at 7 bases. The CDR3 runs to 16 residues. Germline loops: CDR1 DFQATT, CDR2 SNEGSKA (reference sequence). J gave up 2 bases and V 1 base, and 9 bases lay outside the gene matches. CDR3 coding DNA: TGCAGTGCTAGAGCCCCGGCAGGGGGAACCACAGATACGCAGTATTTT. Amino acid sequence: CSARAPAGGTTDTQYF.

The sample holds a few counts of this clonotype. The chain has TRBV3-1 and TRBJ2-3, with 7 bases matching TRBD2. The CDR3 covers 15 residues. The V and J ends lost 0 bases and 5 bases, in that order; junction bases with no gene match: 5. Germline loops: CDR1 LGHDT, CDR2 YNNKEL (reference sequence). CDR3: CASSQEAGKQDTQYF. CDR3 sequence (DNA): TGTGCCAGCAGCCAAGAAGCGGGGAAACAAGATACGCAGTATTTT.